A selection of T cell receptor beta chains follows, all from one sample in a study of Ad26.COV2.S vaccination and SARS-CoV-2 variants. The protocol was immunoSEQ multiplex PCR, while the TCRdb copy is restricted to in-frame clones and leaves out a portion. The top ten hold 15% to 20% of the sample, which has approximately 97,000 clones, around three quarters seen once. Sample: peripheral blood, taken after recovery from COVID-19. Receptor source: a human donor who had recovered from COVID-19. CDR3s include the opening cysteine and the closing phenylalanine or tryptophan. D genes are given only for firm matches. Only some rows state a clone size, as once, few, many or a class for expanded clones.

j_gene: TRBJ2-1; v_gene: TRBV9; abundance: once; d_gene: NA; CDR3nt: TGTGCCAGCAGCGGCAATTTAGGGGACTCCTACAATGAGCAGTTCTTC; CDR3aa: CASSGNLGDSYNEQFF
j_gene: TRBJ1-5; v_gene: TRBV10-3; abundance: NA; d_gene: NA; CDR3nt: TGTGCCATCAGTGTTGGCCTAGGGCAGCCCCAGCATTTT; CDR3aa: CAISVGLGQPQHF
j_gene: TRBJ1-3; v_gene: TRBV6-1; abundance: NA; d_gene: NA; CDR3nt: TGTGCCAGCAGTGAGATGGTAGGAAGCTCTGGAAACACCATATATTTT; CDR3aa: CASSEMVGSSGNTIYF
j_gene: TRBJ2-1; v_gene: TRBV20-1; abundance: NA; d_gene: TRBD2; CDR3nt: TGCAGTGCTAGTCTACTAGCGGGCCCTAATGAGCAGTTCTTC; CDR3aa: CSASLLAGPNEQFF
j_gene: TRBJ1-5; v_gene: TRBV3-1/TRBV3-2; abundance: few; d_gene: NA; CDR3nt: TGTGCCAGCAGCCAAGATAGCAATCAGCCCCAGCATTTT; CDR3aa: CASSQDSNQPQHF
j_gene: TRBJ1-2; v_gene: TRBV6-2/TRBV6-3; abundance: NA; d_gene: NA; CDR3nt: TGTGCCAGCAGTTACTCGAGCCCTGGGGGCTACACCTTC; CDR3aa: CASSYSSPGGYTF
j_gene: TRBJ1-6; v_gene: TRBV5-1; abundance: NA; d_gene: NA; CDR3nt: TGCGCCAGCAGTGAGGGGACGAATAATTCACCCCTCCACTTT; CDR3aa: CASSEGTNNSPLHF
j_gene: TRBJ2-3; v_gene: TRBV30; abundance: NA; d_gene: NA; CDR3nt: TGTGCCTGGAGTCCACTTCCAGATACGCAGTATTTT; CDR3aa: CAWSPLPDTQYF
j_gene: TRBJ2-5; v_gene: TRBV29-1; abundance: NA; d_gene: NA; CDR3nt: TGCAGCGTTAGGGGAATACCCCAAGAGACCCAGTACTTC; CDR3aa: CSVRGIPQETQYF
j_gene: TRBJ2-7; v_gene: TRBV2; abundance: NA; d_gene: TRBD1; CDR3nt: TGTGCCAGCAGTGAACAGGGGGCAACTTACGAGCAGTACTTC; CDR3aa: CASSEQGATYEQYF
j_gene: TRBJ1-1; v_gene: TRBV5-5; abundance: NA; d_gene: NA; CDR3nt: TGTGCCAGCAGCTTGGTTCCGGGGAACACTGAAGCTTTCTTT; CDR3aa: CASSLVPGNTEAFF
j_gene: TRBJ1-5; v_gene: TRBV10-3; abundance: NA; d_gene: NA; CDR3nt: TGTGCCATCAGTGAGATGGGGGGGGTAGGCCAGCCCCAGCATTTT; CDR3aa: CAISEMGGVGQPQHF
j_gene: TRBJ1-2; v_gene: TRBV28; abundance: NA; d_gene: NA; CDR3nt: TGTGCCAGCAGTCAGGGGCAGGAGATTCGCGGCTACACCTTC; CDR3aa: CASSQGQEIRGYTF
j_gene: TRBJ1-1; v_gene: TRBV20-1; abundance: few; d_gene: TRBD1; CDR3nt: TGCAGTGCTAGTGGGGACAGGGAGAGGGTCGGCGCTTTCTTT; CDR3aa: CSASGDRERVGAFF
j_gene: TRBJ1-2; v_gene: TRBV4-1; abundance: NA; d_gene: NA; CDR3nt: TGCGCCAGCAGCCTAGGGCCTAGCCAGCTCACGAGTTATGGCTACACCTTC; CDR3aa: CASSLGPSQLTSYGYTF
j_gene: TRBJ1-2; v_gene: TRBV28; abundance: NA; d_gene: TRBD1; CDR3nt: TGTGCCAGCAGTGGATACAGGGGAATCGGCGGCTACACCTTC; CDR3aa: CASSGYRGIGGYTF
j_gene: TRBJ1-2; v_gene: TRBV6-1; abundance: NA; d_gene: TRBD1; CDR3nt: TGTGCCAGCAGTGAACCGGGACAGAAGATTTATGGCTACACCTTC; CDR3aa: CASSEPGQKIYGYTF
j_gene: TRBJ1-3; v_gene: TRBV3-1/TRBV3-2; abundance: NA; d_gene: NA; CDR3nt: TGTGCCAGCAGCCAAATGACCGGAAACACCATATATTTT; CDR3aa: CASSQMTGNTIYF
j_gene: TRBJ1-1; v_gene: TRBV5-1; abundance: few; d_gene: NA; CDR3nt: TGCGCCAGCAGCATCGGACGGGGTGAAGCTTTCTTT; CDR3aa: CASSIGRGEAFF
j_gene: TRBJ2-7; v_gene: TRBV20-1; abundance: NA; d_gene: TRBD2; CDR3nt: TGCAGTGCTAGTAGTTTCCTAGCGGGGTACGAGCAGTACTTC; CDR3aa: CSASSFLAGYEQYF
j_gene: TRBJ1-2; v_gene: TRBV4-1; abundance: few; d_gene: NA; CDR3nt: TGCGCCAGCAGCCAAGACCGGGACAACTATGGCTACACCTTC; CDR3aa: CASSQDRDNYGYTF
j_gene: TRBJ2-2; v_gene: TRBV19; abundance: NA; d_gene: NA; CDR3nt: TGTGCCAGTAGTAACGGGATAGTTGGATCTACCGGGGAGCTGTTTTTT; CDR3aa: CASSNGIVGSTGELFF
j_gene: TRBJ2-5; v_gene: TRBV5-4; abundance: NA; d_gene: NA; CDR3nt: TGTGCCAGCAGCTCTGGACATACTGGGGAGACCCAGTACTTC; CDR3aa: CASSSGHTGETQYF
j_gene: TRBJ2-5; v_gene: TRBV14; abundance: NA; d_gene: NA; CDR3nt: TGTGCCAGCAGCCAGTCCCAAGAGACCCAGTACTTC; CDR3aa: CASSQSQETQYF
j_gene: TRBJ2-5; v_gene: TRBV9; abundance: NA; d_gene: NA; CDR3nt: TGTGCCAGCGGGAGTTGGGCCCAAGAGACCCAGTACTTC; CDR3aa: CASGSWAQETQYF
j_gene: TRBJ2-1; v_gene: TRBV5-4; abundance: NA; d_gene: TRBD2; CDR3nt: TGTGCCAGCAGTCCAGGGACTAGCGGGGGGGCTACTCAACCTGAGCAGTTCTTC; CDR3aa: CASSPGTSGGATQPEQFF
j_gene: TRBJ1-4; v_gene: TRBV29-1; abundance: NA; d_gene: NA; CDR3nt: TGCAGCGTTGATCCGGGGCTAGGAGAAAAACTGTTTTTT; CDR3aa: CSVDPGLGEKLFF
j_gene: TRBJ2-3; v_gene: TRBV10-1; abundance: NA; d_gene: TRBD2; CDR3nt: TGCGCCACCAGCGGGGGGCAAAGAAGCACAGATACGCAGTATTTT; CDR3aa: CATSGGQRSTDTQYF
j_gene: TRBJ2-4; v_gene: TRBV6-5; abundance: NA; d_gene: NA; CDR3nt: TGTGCCAGCAGTTACTCGAAAGAGGGGAGGAAGTACTTC; CDR3aa: CASSYSKEGRKYF
j_gene: TRBJ2-7; v_gene: TRBV27; abundance: NA; d_gene: NA; CDR3nt: TGTGCCAGCAGGCACAACGGGGGCGAGCAGTACTTC; CDR3aa: CASRHNGGEQYF
j_gene: TRBJ1-5; v_gene: TRBV6-6; abundance: NA; d_gene: NA; CDR3nt: TGTGCCAGCAGTTACACCGGGACCGCGGACCCCCAGCATTTT; CDR3aa: CASSYTGTADPQHF
j_gene: TRBJ2-2; v_gene: TRBV2; abundance: NA; d_gene: TRBD1; CDR3nt: TGTGCCAGCTCGCAGGGGGCTGGGGAGCTGTTTTTT; CDR3aa: CASSQGAGELFF
j_gene: TRBJ1-1; v_gene: TRBV4-1; abundance: NA; d_gene: NA; CDR3nt: TGCGCCAGCAGCCAAGGGGGACCTCCAACTGAAGCTTTCTTT; CDR3aa: CASSQGGPPTEAFF
j_gene: TRBJ1-2; v_gene: TRBV28; abundance: NA; d_gene: TRBD1; CDR3nt: TGTGCCAGCAGGTGGGGGACAGGGTCCTATGGCTACACCTTC; CDR3aa: CASRWGTGSYGYTF
j_gene: TRBJ1-1; v_gene: TRBV15; abundance: NA; d_gene: NA; CDR3nt: TGTGCCACCAGCCCCCGGACCCGAACTGAAGCTTTCTTT; CDR3aa: CATSPRTRTEAFF
j_gene: TRBJ1-2; v_gene: TRBV29-1; abundance: NA; d_gene: NA; CDR3nt: TGCAGCGTTCCCTCTAGGCAGATCTATGGCTACACCTTC; CDR3aa: CSVPSRQIYGYTF
j_gene: TRBJ2-3; v_gene: TRBV6-1; abundance: NA; d_gene: NA; CDR3nt: TGTGCCAGCAGTGATACTCCCACAGATACGCAGTATTTT; CDR3aa: CASSDTPTDTQYF
j_gene: TRBJ2-2; v_gene: TRBV5-1; abundance: NA; d_gene: NA; CDR3nt: TGCGCCAGCAGCCTCGACGGAGACACCGGGGAGCTGTTTTTT; CDR3aa: CASSLDGDTGELFF
j_gene: TRBJ2-1; v_gene: TRBV7-9; abundance: NA; d_gene: NA; CDR3nt: TGTGCCAGCAGCCCATGGGTAGGGGCGGACAATGAGCAGTTCTTC; CDR3aa: CASSPWVGADNEQFF
j_gene: TRBJ2-7; v_gene: TRBV7-3; abundance: NA; d_gene: NA; CDR3nt: TGTGCCAGCAGCTTAACTGGGACCGGCTCCTACGAGCAGTACTTC; CDR3aa: CASSLTGTGSYEQYF
j_gene: TRBJ1-2; v_gene: TRBV27; abundance: NA; d_gene: NA; CDR3nt: TGTGCCAGCAGTTTTCAGAATCGGGTTGGCTACACCTTC; CDR3aa: CASSFQNRVGYTF
j_gene: TRBJ2-1; v_gene: TRBV7-2; abundance: NA; d_gene: NA; CDR3nt: TGTGCCAGCAGCTTAGCGCAGACAGGCAACAATGAGCAGTTCTTC; CDR3aa: CASSLAQTGNNEQFF
j_gene: TRBJ2-7; v_gene: TRBV15; abundance: NA; d_gene: TRBD1; CDR3nt: TGTGCCACCAGCAGAGTCTCCGGGACAGGGAGCTCCTACGAGCAGTACTTC; CDR3aa: CATSRVSGTGSSYEQYF
j_gene: TRBJ1-6; v_gene: TRBV11-2; abundance: NA; d_gene: NA; CDR3nt: TGTGCCAGCAGCTTATCGGTTCAGGGGCACTCACCCCTCCACTTT; CDR3aa: CASSLSVQGHSPLHF
j_gene: TRBJ2-1; v_gene: TRBV19; abundance: NA; d_gene: TRBD2; CDR3nt: TGTGCCAGTAGTATGCGAGCGGGGGGGCCTGAGCAGTTCTTC; CDR3aa: CASSMRAGGPEQFF
j_gene: TRBJ2-2; v_gene: TRBV2; abundance: once; d_gene: NA; CDR3nt: TGTGCCAGCAGTGAAGGGGGTCTAAACACCGGGGAGCTGTTTTTT; CDR3aa: CASSEGGLNTGELFF
j_gene: TRBJ2-3; v_gene: TRBV2; abundance: NA; d_gene: NA; CDR3nt: TGTGCCAGCAAAGAGGAAGCAGATACGCAGTATTTT; CDR3aa: CASKEEADTQYF
j_gene: TRBJ2-2; v_gene: TRBV27; abundance: few; d_gene: NA; CDR3nt: TGTGCCAGCAGGAACAGTAACACCGGGGAGCTGTTTTTT; CDR3aa: CASRNSNTGELFF
j_gene: TRBJ2-1; v_gene: TRBV5-6; abundance: NA; d_gene: TRBD1; CDR3nt: TGTGCCAGCAGCCTGAGAGGACAGGGGCTCAATGAGCAGTTCTTC; CDR3aa: CASSLRGQGLNEQFF
j_gene: TRBJ1-6; v_gene: TRBV10-2; abundance: few; d_gene: NA; CDR3nt: TGCGCCAGTTTAGACAGTTTTAATTCACCCCTCCACTTT; CDR3aa: CASLDSFNSPLHF